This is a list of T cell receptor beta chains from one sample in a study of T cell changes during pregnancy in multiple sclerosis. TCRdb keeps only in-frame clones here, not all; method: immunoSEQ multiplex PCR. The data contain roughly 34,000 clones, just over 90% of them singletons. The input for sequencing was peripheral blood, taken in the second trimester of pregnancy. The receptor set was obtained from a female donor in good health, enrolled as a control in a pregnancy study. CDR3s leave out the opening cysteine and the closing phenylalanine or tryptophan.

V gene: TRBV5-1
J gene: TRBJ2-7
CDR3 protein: ASSSVTGAYEQY

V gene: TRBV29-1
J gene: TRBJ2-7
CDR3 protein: SVATGATYEQY

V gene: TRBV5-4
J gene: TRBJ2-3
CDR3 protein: ATYRGLGADTQY

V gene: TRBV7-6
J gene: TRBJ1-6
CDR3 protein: ASSLDGSHNSPLH

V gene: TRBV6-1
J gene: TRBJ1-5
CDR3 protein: ASNNRNEVQPQH

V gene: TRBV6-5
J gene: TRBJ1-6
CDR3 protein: ASSTQGSNSPLH

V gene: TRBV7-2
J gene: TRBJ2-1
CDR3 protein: ASSLTGNEQF

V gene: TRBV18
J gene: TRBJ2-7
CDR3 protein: ASSSGTSEQY

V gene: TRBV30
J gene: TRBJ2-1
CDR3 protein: ACNSGSGNEQF

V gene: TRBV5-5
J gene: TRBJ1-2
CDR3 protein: ASSLYSVSKNYGYT

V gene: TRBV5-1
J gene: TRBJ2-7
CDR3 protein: ASSLGGGYEQY

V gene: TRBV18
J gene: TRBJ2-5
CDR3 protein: ASSQGEETQY

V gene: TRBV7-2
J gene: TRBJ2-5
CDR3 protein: ASSPLGLRETQY

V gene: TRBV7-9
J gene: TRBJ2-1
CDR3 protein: ASSLGVTKQF

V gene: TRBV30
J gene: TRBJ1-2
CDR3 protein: AWSEVQTGDGYT

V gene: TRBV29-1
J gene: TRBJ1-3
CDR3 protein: SVRQSGRGLKENTIY

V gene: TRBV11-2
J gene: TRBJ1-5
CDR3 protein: ASSPGGAVQH